What follows are 16 T cell receptor beta chains derived from one specimen sequenced in a study of T-cell reconstitution after alpha-beta-depleted transplantation in children. Unique molecular identifiers tagged the TCRbeta library. TCRdb ran MiXCR on the PCR reads and lists one entry per CDR3 protein. The sample shows approximately 270,000 distinct CDR3 sequences, 20% to 30% of them seen only once. Here the sequenced sample was PBMCs, mostly from graft donor cells, taken 360 days after TCRalphabeta/CD19-depleted stem cell transplant. All receptors come from a female patient aged 2-10 years who had a stem cell transplant for congenital amegakaryocytic thrombocytopenia, so the T cells may come from the graft donor.

This clonotype occurred a few times. The V and J genes are TRBV15 and TRBJ2-3; D remains unclear. The CDR3 spans 13 residues. Trimming removed 0 bases from V and 6 bases from J, with 7 bases in between. CDR1 is LNHNV, CDR2 YYDKDF, per germline (reference sequence). The CDR3 reads CATSRDISDTQYF. CDR3 in DNA: TGTGCCACCAGCAGAGATATATCCGATACGCAGTATTTT.

The table lists this clonotype with a few counts. The chain joins TRBV29-1 to TRBJ1-1; weak D call: TRBD1 (6 bases). In germline, CDR1 is SQVTM, CDR2 ANQGSEA. With 4 bases removed from V and 4 bases from J, the gap between germline ends came to 19 bases. This CDR3 contains 15 residues. The CDR3 DNA is TGCAGCGTTGCTAACGGACAGTCCCGAGGCACTGAAGCTTTCTTT. Translated, it gives CSVANGQSRGTEAFF.

This chain links TRBV20-1 with TRBJ2-7, with D unclear. CDR1 is DFQATT, CDR2 SNEGSKA, per germline (reference sequence). The CDR3 covers 12 residues. V was cut by 2 bases and J by 2 bases, with 7 bases left in between. Here the CDR3 reads CSARTPPYEQYF. The CDR3 DNA is TGCAGTGCTAGAACCCCCCCCTACGAGCAGTACTTC.

This clonotype was found a few times. The chain recombines TRBV5-1 with TRBJ2-1, with D unclear. The CDR3 contains 15 residues. CDR1 and CDR2 from the germline V gene are SGHRS and YFSETQ. Deletions cut 0 bases from V and 8 bases from J, with 15 bases between. The CDR3 sequence is CASSLVQTGSYEQFF. CDR3 nucleotides: TGCGCCAGCAGCTTGGTACAGACCGGTTCCTATGAGCAGTTCTTC.

This clonotype appeared a few times. The rearrangement links TRBV12-3 or TRBV12-4 to TRBJ2-1; D possibly corresponds to TRBD1 (6 bases). The CDR3 runs to 14 residues. Deletions cut 1 base from V and 6 bases from J, with 10 bases between. The CDR3 coding sequence is TGTGCCAGCAGTTTAGAGGAAGGGGGCAATGAGCAGTTCTTC. Encoded protein: CASSLEEGGNEQFF.

This clonotype was seen a few times. This chain links TRBV12-3 or TRBV12-4 with TRBJ2-1, with D hard to call. There are 17 residues in the CDR3. Trimming took 2 bases from V and 0 from J, leaving 14 bases between them. The CDR3 sequence is CASSLRTGRSSYNEQFF. The CDR3 DNA sequence: TGTGCCAGCAGTTTACGAACTGGCAGAAGCTCCTACAATGAGCAGTTCTTC.

This clonotype showed up just a few times. The V gene is TRBV6-5, the J gene TRBJ2-3, with D perhaps assigned TRBD1 or TRBD2 (6 bases each). The CDR3 has 16 amino acids. Germline CDR1 is MNHEY and CDR2 is SVGAGI. V lost 0 bases and J 5 bases, leaving 15 bases between the germline ends. In DNA, the CDR3 is TGTGCCAGCAGTTACTCGGCCAGGGGAGGAGGAGATACGCAGTATTTT. It yields the protein CASSYSARGGGDTQYF.

The genes are TRBV4-2 and TRBJ1-4; D unclear. V shed 0 bases and J shed 7 bases, with 3 bases lying between them. Germline V gene sequence: CDR1 LGHNA, CDR2 YNFKEQ. CDR3 length: 12 residues. The DNA for the CDR3 is TGTGCCAGCAGCCAAGATGGTGAAAAACTGTTTTTT. Translation gives CASSQDGEKLFF.

For the CDR3, the DNA is TGTGCCAGCAGCCCCGGGACAGCCTTCTACGAGCAGTACTTC. It yields the protein CASSPGTAFYEQYF. The chain couples TRBV12-3 or TRBV12-4 to TRBJ2-7; TRBD1 matches at 7 bases. The length of the CDR3 is 14 residues. V lost 6 bases to trimming and J lost 3 bases; unmatched junction nucleotides: 8.

This chain uses TRBV4-1 with TRBJ1-5; tentative D call: TRBD1 (5 bases). Trimming stripped 3 bases from V and 0 bases from J, with 9 bases between. The germline gives CDR1 MGHRA, CDR2 YSYEKL. CDR3 length: 15 residues. In nucleotides, the CDR3 is TGCGCCAGCAGCCAGGTGGGACTTAGCAATCAGCCCCAGCATTTT. Protein: CASSQVGLSNQPQHF.

This clonotype was observed a few times. The chain links TRBV6-1 to TRBJ2-2; either TRBD1 or TRBD2 may fit D (7 bases each). Trimming shortened V by 6 bases and J by 4 bases, and 15 bases separated the two germline ends. Germline CDR1 MNHNS, CDR2 SASEGT. This CDR3 has 15 amino acids. The chain's CDR3 is CASRPQGGTTGELFF. The CDR3 DNA reads TGTGCCAGCAGACCTCAGGGGGGGACCACCGGGGAGCTGTTTTTT.

This clonotype was found a few times. The chain joins TRBV4-2 to TRBJ1-4; D gene uncertain. This CDR3 spans 16 amino acids. V lost 0 bases to trimming and J lost 10 bases, with 18 bases between them. Per germline, CDR1 LGHNA and CDR2 YNFKEQ. Here the CDR3 reads CASSQDNGLQSRKLFF. The CDR3 nucleotides read TGTGCCAGCAGCCAAGACAACGGTCTGCAGAGTCGAAAACTGTTTTTT.

The J gene is TRBJ2-2, the V gene TRBV5-1; no clear D. V was cut by 4 bases and J by 0 bases, with 13 bases left in between. Germline V gives CDR1 SGHRS, CDR2 YFSETQ. This CDR3 contains 16 residues. CDR3 region: CASSPGKTSNTGELFF. The CDR3 nucleotides read TGCGCCAGCAGCCCTGGGAAAACCTCGAACACCGGGGAGCTGTTTTTT.

This clonotype turned up a few times. The V call is TRBV20-1, the J call TRBJ2-7; D gene uncertain. From germline, CDR1 is DFQATT and CDR2 SNEGSKA (reference sequence). The ends were cut back, 3 bases at V and 3 bases at J, with 15 bases in the middle. This CDR3 is 14 amino acids long. Here the CDR3 DNA reads TGCAGTGCTAGTCCCCCCCTTAGGAACTACGAGCAGTACTTC. Protein product: CSASPPLRNYEQYF.

This clonotype was observed a handful of times. The chain recombines TRBV7-2 with TRBJ2-1; a weak D match, TRBD2 (6 bases). The germline V and J ends were trimmed by 3 bases and 6 bases, with 18 bases remaining between them. The CDR3 consists of 16 residues. Germline V lookup: CDR1 SGHTA, CDR2 FQGNSA. This CDR3 reads CASSFPRLVQVNEQFF. For the CDR3, the DNA is TGTGCCAGCAGCTTTCCCCGACTAGTCCAAGTCAATGAGCAGTTCTTC.

V and J are TRBV12-3 or TRBV12-4 and TRBJ2-7; the match to TRBD1 covers 10 bases. This CDR3 is built from 12 residues. J gave up 4 bases and V 9 bases, and 3 bases lay outside the gene matches. This CDR3 is CASGTGVYEQYF. In DNA, the CDR3 is TGTGCCAGTGGGACAGGGGTGTACGAGCAGTACTTC.